A selection of T cell receptor beta chains follows, all from one sample in a study of post-analysis software for immune sequencing data. TCRdb called the PCR reads again in MiXCR, with one record for every CDR3 protein. The repertoire has about 460,000 distinct CDR3 sequences, under 55% of them found once; the top ten carry around 10%. Sequencing was performed on blood. These receptors were collected from a girl between 10 and 17 years old with multiple sclerosis. CDR3s include the opening cysteine and the closing phenylalanine or tryptophan. Each record gives: V gene, clone size, D gene, J gene, CDR3 DNA, CDR3 protein. The D gene is left open where the match is weak. Rows give clone size only sometimes, using once, few, many, or a class for an expanded clone.

>TRBV7-8|NA|NA|TRBJ1-4
TGTGCCAGCAGCTTAGGGACAGCCTTCGAAGAAAAACTGTTTTTT
CASSLGTAFEEKLFF
>TRBV20-1|once|NA|TRBJ1-1
TGCAGTGCTAGAGATGGGAAGGGGTTAGGGAACACTGAAGCTTTCTTT
CSARDGKGLGNTEAFF
>TRBV12-3/TRBV12-4|NA|TRBD2|TRBJ2-6
TGTGCCAGCAGTTTCGAACTAGCGGGAGTTGGGGCCAACGTCCTGACTTTC
CASSFELAGVGANVLTF
>TRBV20-1|NA|NA|TRBJ1-5
TGCAGTGCTGTGGGAAATAGCAATCAGCCCCAGCATTTT
CSAVGNSNQPQHF
>TRBV7-2|few|NA|TRBJ2-5
TGTGCCAGCAGCTTCGACCCGGCTTCCAAGACCCAGTACTTC
CASSFDPASKTQYF
>TRBV27|NA|TRBD2|TRBJ2-1
TGTGCCAGCAGTTTAGGGACTAGCGGGAGAAACAATGAGCAGTTCTTC
CASSLGTSGRNNEQFF
>TRBV27|NA|NA|TRBJ1-6
TGTGCCAGCAGTTTAGCAGGTTTTAATTCACCCCTCCACTTT
CASSLAGFNSPLHF
>TRBV6-1|few|NA|TRBJ1-1
TGTGCCAGCAGTGCGGCTAGGTCCGCTTTCTTT
CASSAARSAFF
>TRBV20-1|few|NA|TRBJ2-1
TGCAGTGCTAGAGATGCGGGAAGCTCCTACAATGAGCAGTTCTTC
CSARDAGSSYNEQFF
>TRBV7-9|NA|TRBD1|TRBJ2-7
TGTGCCAGCAGCTCGGACAGGCTCTACGAGCAGTACTTC
CASSSDRLYEQYF
>TRBV28|NA|TRBD1|TRBJ2-1
TGTGCCAGCAGTTTACCTCGGGGACAGGGGGGGAATGAGCAGTTCTTC
CASSLPRGQGGNEQFF
>TRBV12-3/TRBV12-4|NA|TRBD1|TRBJ1-1
TGTGCCAGCAGTTTTTCTCCTTCAGGGGGGACTGAAGCTTTCTTT
CASSFSPSGGTEAFF
>TRBV20-1|many|NA|TRBJ2-7
TGCAGTGCCCTACGGACCTACGAGCAGTACTTC
CSALRTYEQYF
>TRBV9|few|NA|TRBJ2-5
TGTGCCAGCAGCGTAGGGGAGGCCCGGGGGACCCAGTACTTC
CASSVGEARGTQYF
>TRBV25-1|NA|NA|TRBJ1-1
TGTGCCAGCAGTGAATTGGGGGAACTCACTGAAGCTTTCTTT
CASSELGELTEAFF
>TRBV3-1|once|NA|TRBJ2-7
TGTACCAGCAGCCAAAGGCTAGAACCCTACGAGCAGTACTTC
CTSSQRLEPYEQYF
>TRBV6-2/TRBV6-3|NA|NA|TRBJ1-5
TGTGCCACTGGAATTGGGACGGTTTTTAGCAATCAGCCCCAGCATTTT
CATGIGTVFSNQPQHF